The subject of this entry is one TCR beta chain. This clonotype occurred many times. Its binding antigen is unknown. Per-nucleotide qualities are absent, and no much larger clonotype sits a single base away. Relative to germline, V is 0 bases shorter and J is 6 bases shorter, with 9 bases between their ends. For CDR1 and CDR2, the germline V gene lists SGHRS and YFSETQ. The cysteine opens and the phenylalanine closes a CDR3 of 13 amino acids. The entry retains the CDR3 DNA only, 39 bases that are in frame from base 1. The sample comes from a study of CD8 T cells in ankylosing spondylitis (dated by TCRdb to about 2017). General notes on the study: The study set out to find disease-linked TCR variants by profiling T cell receptor beta repertoires in ankylosing spondylitis patients and healthy donors. The full study cohort comprised 20 to 30 ankylosing spondylitis patients and over a hundred healthy donors. Peripheral blood was sampled, and synovial fluid was additionally collected from ankylosing spondylitis patients. Overall results and qualifications from the work: In peripheral blood, the disease-linked clones were found at relatively low frequencies and had a CD8+ phenotype. According to the report, matched synovial fluid samples from ankylosing spondylitis patients were significantly enriched for the disease-linked clones. Some motif variants had previously been reported in the synovial fluid and blood of reactive arthritis patients, which suggests shared mechanisms of disease initiation. A TCR beta motif of fewer than 10 highly homologous amino acid variants appeared characteristic of blood from ankylosing spondylitis patients.

The instrument was an Illumina HiSeq 2500. Quantitative 5'-RACE with molecular barcodes was used to prepare TCR beta libraries. The authors' analysis ran thus. Disease-linked TCR variants were identified with a new computational method built on a probabilistic model of VDJ rearrangement. TCRdb trimmed the raw reads at Q25, called clones with MiXCR and kept productive beta chains. Entries are consolidated by CDR3 protein sequence, retaining the most common genes and DNA. TCRdb assigned the V and J calls; the authors' analysis was not used. The sample records some 240,000 distinct CDR3 sequences, 6% to 8% of which are singletons. 14% of the sample comes from the top ten.

This sequence originates from a male donor with ankylosing spondylitis. This receptor chain uses TRBV5-1 and TRBJ2-5, and the D gene may be TRBD2, 5 bases matching. Sequencing was done on a sample of blood, either unsorted or a sorted T cell fraction (not recorded which). The nucleotide sequence reads as follows: TGCGCCAGCAGCTTGGAATTAGCGAAGACCCAGTACTTC. Its product reads: CASSLELAKTQYF. Supplemented by the reference TRBV5-1 and TRBJ2-5 proteins around the CDR3, the complete variable domain is KAGVTQTPRYLIKTRGQQVTLSCSPISGHRSVSWYQQTPGQGLQFLFEYFSETQRNKGNFPGRFSGRQFSNSRSEMNVSTLELGDSALYLCASSLELAKTQYFGPGTRLLVL.